The T cell receptor (beta chain) under discussion was sequenced for a study of T cells in Graves' hyperthyroidism and ophthalmopathy. Study-wide findings and caveats: A median roughly six months before onset, the model predicted ophthalmopathy. Ophthalmopathy could be told apart from stable hyperthyroidism with a 13 V-J model.

Diagnoses used clinical symptoms, serum thyroxine and TRAb, thyroid ultrasound and orbital computed tomography. This clonotype has a handful of counts. Its antigen is unknown. Amplified TCR beta CDR3 regions came from RNA transcripts. When the TCR CDR3 underwent first-round RT-PCR, the HTBI primer set was used. In TCRdb, the multiplex PCR reads were re-called with MiXCR into one record per CDR3 protein. This sample yields 660,000 or so distinct CDR3 sequences, of which roughly 46% are seen a single time; roughly 6.5% belongs to the top ten. V was cut by 8 bases and J by 3 bases, with 14 bases left in between. Germline loops: CDR1 MNHNS, CDR2 SASEGT. This CDR3 region has 13 residues.

Material for sequencing was peripheral blood or thyroid tissue (not recorded which). This rearrangement joins TRBV6-1 to TRBJ2-7; possibly TRBD1 or TRBD2 for D (7 bases each). The TCR was taken from an adult man with Graves' disease, either hyperthyroidism or ophthalmopathy (not recorded which). The CDR3 loop is CASRGGGGYEQYF. The CDR3, as DNA: TGTGCCAGCCGAGGGGGCGGGGGCTACGAGCAGTACTTC.